The rows below give T cell receptor beta chains drawn from one sample of a study of identical twins. TCRdb re-analysed the 5' RACE reads in MiXCR, keeping a single row per CDR3 protein. The repertoire consists of some 440,000 distinct CDR3 sequences, with more than 20% occurring once and the leading ten covering about 2.9%. This same sample was also taken into another study, of T cells expressing NK-cell markers.

Sequenced: CD4+ T cells sorted from blood. Receptor source: a woman under 30 in good health. Each CDR3 is given without its conserved first and last residue. D genes are given only for firm matches.

CDR3aa: SARGLTSGRETQY
j_gene: TRBJ2-5
v_gene: TRBV20-1
d_gene: TRBD2

CDR3aa: SARDALAGRYEQY
j_gene: TRBJ2-7
v_gene: TRBV20-1
d_gene: TRBD2

CDR3aa: ASSSSSLPSEQY
j_gene: TRBJ2-7
v_gene: TRBV4-3
d_gene: NA

CDR3aa: ASSPPSFRGDTQY
j_gene: TRBJ2-3
v_gene: TRBV18
d_gene: NA

CDR3aa: SASSVTYEQY
j_gene: TRBJ2-7
v_gene: TRBV20-1
d_gene: NA

CDR3aa: ASSLGVLGRLADTQY
j_gene: TRBJ2-3
v_gene: TRBV12-3/TRBV12-4
d_gene: NA

CDR3aa: ASSRSRPDRIGNEQF
j_gene: TRBJ2-1
v_gene: TRBV5-6
d_gene: NA

CDR3aa: ASSFRPGNEQF
j_gene: TRBJ2-1
v_gene: TRBV12-3/TRBV12-4
d_gene: NA

CDR3aa: ASSDSLYNEQF
j_gene: TRBJ2-1
v_gene: TRBV6-1
d_gene: NA

CDR3aa: ASSQEPAVTGELF
j_gene: TRBJ2-2
v_gene: TRBV4-3
d_gene: NA

CDR3aa: ASSFSGSSNEQF
j_gene: TRBJ2-1
v_gene: TRBV6-5
d_gene: TRBD2

CDR3aa: AWSVQGYEQF
j_gene: TRBJ2-1
v_gene: TRBV30
d_gene: NA

CDR3aa: SVQTQETQY
j_gene: TRBJ2-5
v_gene: TRBV29-1
d_gene: NA

CDR3aa: ASSLEGVGQPQH
j_gene: TRBJ1-5
v_gene: TRBV5-1
d_gene: NA

CDR3aa: ASSVSGTEETQY
j_gene: TRBJ2-5
v_gene: TRBV5-1
d_gene: NA

CDR3aa: AISEGLRGDTQY
j_gene: TRBJ2-3
v_gene: TRBV10-3
d_gene: NA

CDR3aa: ASSPRTRRELF
j_gene: TRBJ2-2
v_gene: TRBV18
d_gene: NA

CDR3aa: AIHGTSQDEQF
j_gene: TRBJ2-1
v_gene: TRBV10-3
d_gene: TRBD2

CDR3aa: SVAVLGAQQY
j_gene: TRBJ2-7
v_gene: TRBV29-1
d_gene: NA

CDR3aa: ASSFVGGLAKNIQY
j_gene: TRBJ2-4
v_gene: TRBV7-2
d_gene: NA

CDR3aa: ATELSGSSYNSPLH
j_gene: TRBJ1-6
v_gene: TRBV15
d_gene: NA

CDR3aa: ASRNRAYSNQPQH
j_gene: TRBJ1-5
v_gene: TRBV6-1
d_gene: NA

CDR3aa: ASSAGTDDTQY
j_gene: TRBJ2-3
v_gene: TRBV10-1
d_gene: TRBD1

CDR3aa: ASSGFPGTDRNTEAF
j_gene: TRBJ1-1
v_gene: TRBV25-1
d_gene: TRBD1

CDR3aa: ASSLALTAGAKNIQY
j_gene: TRBJ2-4
v_gene: TRBV12-3/TRBV12-4
d_gene: NA

CDR3aa: ASSPRQQVKMNTEAF
j_gene: TRBJ1-1
v_gene: TRBV12-3/TRBV12-4
d_gene: NA

CDR3aa: ASSWAGYNEQF
j_gene: TRBJ2-1
v_gene: TRBV5-5
d_gene: NA